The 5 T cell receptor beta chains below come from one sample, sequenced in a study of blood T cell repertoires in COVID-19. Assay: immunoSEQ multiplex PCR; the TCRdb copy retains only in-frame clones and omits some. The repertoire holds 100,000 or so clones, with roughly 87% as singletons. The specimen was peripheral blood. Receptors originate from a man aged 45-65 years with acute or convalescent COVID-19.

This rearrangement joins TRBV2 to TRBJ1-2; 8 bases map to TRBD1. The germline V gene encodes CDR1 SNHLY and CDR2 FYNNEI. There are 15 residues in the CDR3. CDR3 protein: CATMDRDRTVSGYTF. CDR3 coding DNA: TGTGCTACGATGGACAGGGATCGCACTGTTTCTGGCTACACCTTC. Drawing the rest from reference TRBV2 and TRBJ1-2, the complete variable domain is EPEVTQTPSHQVTQMGQEVILRCVPISNHLYFYWYRQILGQKVEFLVSFYNNEISEKSEIFDDQFSVERPDGSNFTLKIRSTKLEDSAMYFCATMDRDRTVSGYTFGSGTRLTVV.

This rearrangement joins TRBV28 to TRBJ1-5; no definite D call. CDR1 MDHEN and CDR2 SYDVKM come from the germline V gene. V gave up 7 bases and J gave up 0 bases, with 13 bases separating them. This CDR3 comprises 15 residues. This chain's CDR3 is CASTLHRDSNQPQHF. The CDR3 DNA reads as TGTGCCAGCACCCTACACAGAGATAGCAATCAGCCCCAGCATTTT.

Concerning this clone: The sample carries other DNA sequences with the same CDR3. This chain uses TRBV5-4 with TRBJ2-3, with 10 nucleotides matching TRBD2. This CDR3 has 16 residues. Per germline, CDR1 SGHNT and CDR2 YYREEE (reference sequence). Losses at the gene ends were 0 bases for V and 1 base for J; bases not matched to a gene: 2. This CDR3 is CASSLGLAGGTDTQYF. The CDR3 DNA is TGTGCCAGCAGCTTGGGACTAGCGGGCGGCACAGATACGCAGTATTTT.

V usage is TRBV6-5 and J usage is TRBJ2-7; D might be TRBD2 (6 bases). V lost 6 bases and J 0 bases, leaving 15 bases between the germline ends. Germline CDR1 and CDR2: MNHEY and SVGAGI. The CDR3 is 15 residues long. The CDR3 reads CASRAVATSSYEQYF. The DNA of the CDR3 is TGTGCCAGCAGGGCCGTAGCGACTAGCTCCTACGAGCAGTACTTC.

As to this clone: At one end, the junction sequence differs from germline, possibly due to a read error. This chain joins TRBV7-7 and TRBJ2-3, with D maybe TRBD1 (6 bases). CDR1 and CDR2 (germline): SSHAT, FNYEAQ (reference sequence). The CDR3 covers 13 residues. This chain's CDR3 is CASSLAGADTQYF. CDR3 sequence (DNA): TGTGCTAGCAGCTTAGCAGGGGCAGATACGCAGTATTTT. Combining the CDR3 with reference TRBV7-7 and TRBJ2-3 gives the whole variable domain GAGVSQSPRYKVTKRGQDVTLRCDPISSHATLYWYQQALGQGPEFLTYFNYEAQPDKSGLPSDRFSAERPEGSISTLTIQRTEQRDSAMYRCASSLAGADTQYFGPGTRLTVL.